This TCR beta chain was obtained from a study of cytomegalovirus exposure and HLA in healthy donors. Broader study findings: Confirmation was obtained in vitro that three CMV-associated chains are specific for CMV antigens.

Germline V CDR1 and CDR2: SEHNR, FQNEAQ (reference sequence). V was clipped by 1 base and J by 10 bases; unmatched bases: 10. The CDR3 covers 16 residues. With respect to this clone: Antigen specificity is unknown.

With 60 Vbeta and 13 Jbeta primers, the PCR was carried out. Generated by immunoSEQ multiplex PCR, the TCRdb table keeps only in-frame clones and is missing some. This table has 100,000 to 150,000 clones, about 61% appearing once. The sample taken for sequencing was PBMCs. The receptor was isolated from a woman between 40 and 50 years old in good health and CMV-seronegative. J is TRBJ1-6 and V is TRBV7-9; 7 nucleotides agree with TRBD1. CDR3 in amino acids: CASSLDDGGGRSPLHF. In DNA form, the CDR3 reads TGTGCCAGCAGCTTAGATGATGGAGGGGGCCGGTCACCCCTCCACTTT.